A few counts support the clone carrying this T cell receptor beta chain. The data originate from a study of T cell repertoires in cytomegalovirus infection. TCRdb processed the reads anew with MiXCR; each CDR3 protein has one entry. The sample has approximately 160,000 distinct CDR3 sequences, approximately 17% seen once. The CDR3 length is 14 residues. After removal of 8 bases from V and 6 bases from J, the junction contained 9 bases not matched to a gene. Per the germline V gene, CDR1 is MNHEY and CDR2 is SMNVEV (reference sequence). This receptor was obtained from a human donor in good health (CMV status not recorded). Some clones in this sample may be carry-over from other donors' samples. J is TRBJ2-1 and V is TRBV27; 8 nucleotides agree with TRBD2. The sequenced sample was CD8+ T cells from PBMCs. CDR3 DNA sequence: TGTGCCAGCCAGACTAGCGTACCTTCCAATGAGCAGTTCTTC. This sequence encodes CASQTSVPSNEQFF.